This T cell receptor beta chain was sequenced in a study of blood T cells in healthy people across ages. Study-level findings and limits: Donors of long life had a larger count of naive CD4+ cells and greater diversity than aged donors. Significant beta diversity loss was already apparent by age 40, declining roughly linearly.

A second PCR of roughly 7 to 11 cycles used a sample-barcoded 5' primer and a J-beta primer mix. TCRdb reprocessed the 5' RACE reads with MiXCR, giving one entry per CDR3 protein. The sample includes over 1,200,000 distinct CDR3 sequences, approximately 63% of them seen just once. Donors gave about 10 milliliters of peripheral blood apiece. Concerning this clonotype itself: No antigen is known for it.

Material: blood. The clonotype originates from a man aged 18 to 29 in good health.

CDR3 residues: CASSQAQTGVAEAFF. The CDR3 DNA sequence: TGTGCCAGCAGCCAGGCCCAGACAGGGGTAGCTGAAGCTTTCTTT. This sequence joins TRBV4-2 and TRBJ1-1, with 8 nucleotides matching TRBD1. This CDR3 has 15 residues. After removal of 3 bases from V and 6 bases from J, the junction contained 9 bases not matched to a gene. Germline lookup yields CDR1 LGHNA and CDR2 YNFKEQ.